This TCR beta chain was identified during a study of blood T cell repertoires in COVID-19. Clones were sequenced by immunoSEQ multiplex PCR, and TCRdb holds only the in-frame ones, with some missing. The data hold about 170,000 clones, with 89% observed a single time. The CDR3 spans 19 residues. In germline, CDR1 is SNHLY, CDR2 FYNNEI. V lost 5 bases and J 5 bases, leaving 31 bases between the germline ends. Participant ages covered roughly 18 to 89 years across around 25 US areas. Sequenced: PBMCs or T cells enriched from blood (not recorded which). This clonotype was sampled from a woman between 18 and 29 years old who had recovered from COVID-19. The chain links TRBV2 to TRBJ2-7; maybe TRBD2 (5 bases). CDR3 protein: CASSPRKSAATLSPDEQYF. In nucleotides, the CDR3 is TGTGCCAGCAGTCCTCGTAAGTCAGCGGCAACGTTATCACCGGACGAGCAGTACTTC.